This T cell receptor (beta chain) derives from a study of PD-L1 blockade in urothelial cancer. Study information: Samples came from 3 weeks, at the second dose, and 6 weeks into treatment.

Using immunoSEQ multiplex PCR, the repertoire was profiled, and TCRdb retains in-frame clones only, with some absent. This repertoire shows 40,000 to 60,000 clones, around 79% found once; its top ten account for about 10%. Time point specified: pretreatment peripheral blood. Urothelial carcinoma affected the patients, and it was locally advanced or metastatic. Pretreatment sampling and on-treatment sampling together yielded between 1 and 8 samples for each patient. This CDR3 has 16 residues. The V and J ends lost 8 bases and 3 bases, in that order; junction bases with no gene match: 13. Germline CDR1 is MNHEY and CDR2 is SMNVEV (reference sequence).

V gene TRBV27 combines with J gene TRBJ2-4; TRBD1 aligns across 7 bases. The sequence derives from a man between 65 and 85 years old with urothelial cancer. The sequencing used PBMCs, collected around atezolizumab (anti-PD-L1) treatment. CDR3 coding DNA: TGTGCCAGCTCCCTAGGGGGCCCCAACTACAAAAACATTCAGTACTTC. This sequence encodes CASSLGGPNYKNIQYF.